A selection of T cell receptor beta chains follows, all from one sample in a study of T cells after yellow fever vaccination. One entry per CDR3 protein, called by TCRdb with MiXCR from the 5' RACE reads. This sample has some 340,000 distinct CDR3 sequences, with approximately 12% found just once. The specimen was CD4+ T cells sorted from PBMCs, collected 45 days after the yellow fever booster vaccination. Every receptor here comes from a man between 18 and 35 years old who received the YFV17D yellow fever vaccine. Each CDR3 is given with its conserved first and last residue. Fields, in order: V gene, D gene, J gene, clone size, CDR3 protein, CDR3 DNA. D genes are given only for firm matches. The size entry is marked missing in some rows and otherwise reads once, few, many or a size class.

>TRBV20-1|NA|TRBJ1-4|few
CSAREIVGLFF
TGCAGTGCCCGAGAGATCGTTGGACTGTTTTTT
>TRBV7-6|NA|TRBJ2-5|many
CASSFGNQETQYF
TGTGCCAGCAGCTTCGGGAATCAAGAGACCCAGTACTTC
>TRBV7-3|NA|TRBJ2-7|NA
CASSPRRTTLYEQYF
TGTGCCAGCAGCCCCCGTCGGACTACGCTTTACGAGCAGTACTTC
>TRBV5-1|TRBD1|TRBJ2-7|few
CASSWRRSGQGSYEQYF
TGCGCCAGCAGCTGGAGGCGGTCGGGACAGGGCTCCTACGAGCAGTACTTC
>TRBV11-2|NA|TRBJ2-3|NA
CASSLVSTSTDTQYF
TGTGCCAGCAGCTTGGTGTCGACTAGCACAGATACGCAGTATTTT
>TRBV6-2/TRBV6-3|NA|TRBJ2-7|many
CASRDSPYEQYF
TGTGCCAGCAGGGACAGCCCCTACGAGCAGTACTTC
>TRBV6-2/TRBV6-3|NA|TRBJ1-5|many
CASSSGVIQPQHF
TGTGCCAGCAGCTCAGGGGTAATTCAGCCCCAGCATTTT
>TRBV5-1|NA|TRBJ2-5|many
CASSLALGYQETQYF
TGCGCCAGCAGCTTGGCCTTGGGTTACCAAGAGACCCAGTACTTC
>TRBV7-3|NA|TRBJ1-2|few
CASSSAHKDGYTF
TGTGCCAGCAGCTCGGCCCACAAGGATGGCTACACCTTC
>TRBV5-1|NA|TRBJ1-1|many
CASSLGTTNTEAFF
TGCGCCAGCAGCCTCGGGACAACGAACACTGAAGCTTTCTTT
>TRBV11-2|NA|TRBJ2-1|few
CASSLVATPTYNEQFF
TGTGCCAGCAGCTTAGTCGCGACACCAACCTACAATGAGCAGTTCTTC
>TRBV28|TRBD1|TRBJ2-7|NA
CASSWGQGDHEQYF
TGTGCCAGCAGTTGGGGACAGGGGGACCACGAGCAGTACTTC
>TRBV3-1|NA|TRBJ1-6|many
CASREGNSPLHF
TGTGCCAGCAGGGAGGGTAATTCACCCCTCCACTTT
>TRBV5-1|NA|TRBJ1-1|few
CASSSLQDTEAFF
TGCGCCAGCAGCTCATTACAAGACACTGAAGCTTTCTTT
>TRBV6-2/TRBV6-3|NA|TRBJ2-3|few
CASSYGQLFTDTQYF
TGTGCCAGCAGTTATGGACAGCTCTTCACAGATACGCAGTATTTT
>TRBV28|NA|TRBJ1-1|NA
CASPPGTGNTEAFF
TGTGCTTCACCCCCGGGGACGGGGAACACTGAAGCTTTCTTT
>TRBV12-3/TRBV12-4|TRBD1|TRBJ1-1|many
CASRPGQVNTEAFF
TGTGCCAGCAGACCGGGACAGGTGAACACTGAAGCTTTCTTT
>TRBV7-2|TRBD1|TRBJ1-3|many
CASSTGGSGNTIYF
TGTGCCAGCAGCACAGGGGGCTCTGGAAACACCATATATTTT
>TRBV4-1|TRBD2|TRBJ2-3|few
CASSQDPGRGTSSTDTQYF
TGCGCCAGCAGCCAAGATCCGGGGCGGGGGACGTCTAGCACAGATACGCAGTATTTT
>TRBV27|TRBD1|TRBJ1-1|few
CASSTTGVTEAFF
TGTGCCAGCAGTACAACAGGGGTCACTGAAGCTTTCTTT
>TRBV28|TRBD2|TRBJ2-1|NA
CASSLLRLAGDNEQFF
TGTGCCAGCAGTTTATTGAGGCTAGCGGGGGACAATGAGCAGTTCTTC
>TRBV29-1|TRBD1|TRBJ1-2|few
CSGAGQGADGYTF
TGCAGCGGTGCGGGACAGGGGGCGGATGGCTACACCTTC
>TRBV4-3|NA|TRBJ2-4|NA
CASSQEGQGMVNIQYF
TGCGCCAGCAGCCAAGAGGGTCAGGGGATGGTTAACATTCAGTACTTC
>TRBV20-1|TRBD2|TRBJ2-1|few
CSAREDTSGVEQFF
TGCAGTGCTAGAGAGGATACTAGCGGGGTCGAGCAGTTCTTC
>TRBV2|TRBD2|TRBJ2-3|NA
CASSRRGDRTDTQYF
TGTGCCAGCAGTAGACGGGGGGACCGCACAGATACGCAGTATTTT
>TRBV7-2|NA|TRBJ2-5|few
CASSVHRAETQYF
TGTGCCAGCAGCGTCCACAGGGCGGAGACCCAGTACTTC
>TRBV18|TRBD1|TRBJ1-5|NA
CASSLDRANQPQHF
TGTGCCAGCTCACTGGACAGGGCCAATCAGCCCCAGCATTTT
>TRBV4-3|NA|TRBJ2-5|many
CASSPDSGQETQYF
TGCGCCAGCAGCCCGGACAGCGGACAAGAGACCCAGTACTTC
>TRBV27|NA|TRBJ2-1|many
CASSSKPLSEQFF
TGTGCCAGCAGTTCCAAGCCTCTCTCTGAGCAGTTCTTC
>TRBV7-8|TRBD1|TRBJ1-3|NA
CASSFSWDSSGNTIYF
TGTGCCAGCAGCTTTTCGTGGGACAGCTCTGGAAACACCATATATTTT
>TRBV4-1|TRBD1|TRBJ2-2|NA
CASSQVAQGFANTGELFF
TGCGCCAGCAGCCAAGTGGCACAGGGGTTCGCGAACACCGGGGAGCTCTTTTTT
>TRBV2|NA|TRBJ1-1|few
CASTPGMGRVMNTEAFF
TGTGCCAGCACCCCCGGGATGGGTAGGGTCATGAACACTGAAGCTTTCTTT
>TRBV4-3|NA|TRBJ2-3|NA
CASSRWRGADTQYF
TGCGCCAGCAGCCGCTGGAGGGGAGCAGATACGCAGTATTTT
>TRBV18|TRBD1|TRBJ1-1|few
CASSPSLDRISTEAFF
TGTGCCAGCTCACCAAGCCTGGACAGGATTTCGACTGAAGCTTTCTTT
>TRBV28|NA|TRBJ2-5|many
CASSTSGRYQETQYF
TGTGCCAGCAGTACATCTGGGAGGTACCAAGAGACCCAGTACTTC
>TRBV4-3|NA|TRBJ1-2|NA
CASSQTGSRNYGYTF
TGCGCCAGCAGCCAAACAGGGTCTCGAAACTATGGCTACACCTTC
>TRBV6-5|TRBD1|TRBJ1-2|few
CASRTPGTGGTGYTF
TGTGCCAGCAGAACCCCCGGGACAGGGGGAACTGGCTACACCTTC
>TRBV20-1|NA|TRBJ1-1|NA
CSAWAGRVNTEAFF
TGCAGTGCCTGGGCAGGGAGGGTGAACACTGAAGCTTTCTTT
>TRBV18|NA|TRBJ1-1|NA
CASSPSAEKAFF
TGTGCCAGCTCACCCAGTGCGGAGAAAGCTTTCTTT
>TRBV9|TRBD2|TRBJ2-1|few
CASSVALLAVSSYNEQFF
TGTGCCAGCAGCGTAGCCCTACTAGCGGTGAGCTCCTACAATGAGCAGTTCTTC
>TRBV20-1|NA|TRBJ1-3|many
CRPLNTIYF
TGCAGACCGTTAAACACCATATATTTT
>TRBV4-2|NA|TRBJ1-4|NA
CASSIDGRATNEKLFF
TGTGCCAGCAGCATAGATGGACGAGCAACTAATGAAAAACTGTTTTTT
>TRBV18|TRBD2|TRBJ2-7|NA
CASSPRGEGEQYF
TGTGCCAGCTCACCGCGTGGGGAGGGAGAGCAGTACTTC
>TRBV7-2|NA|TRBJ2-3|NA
CASSLVGVSGEDTQYF
TGTGCCAGCAGCCTCGTGGGGGTTTCCGGGGAAGATACGCAGTATTTT
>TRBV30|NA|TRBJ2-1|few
CAWSRSASSYNEQFF
TGTGCCTGGAGTAGATCCGCCAGCTCCTACAATGAGCAGTTCTTC
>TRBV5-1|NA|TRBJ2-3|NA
CASSLVAGGLTDTQYF
TGCGCCAGCAGCTTGGTTGCCGGGGGCCTCACAGATACGCAGTATTTT
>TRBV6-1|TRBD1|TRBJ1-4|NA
CASREEGGGEKLFF
TGTGCCAGCAGAGAGGAAGGGGGCGGTGAAAAACTGTTTTTT
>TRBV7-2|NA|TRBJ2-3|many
CASRWAGEADTQYF
TGTGCCAGCAGGTGGGCCGGGGAGGCAGATACGCAGTATTTT
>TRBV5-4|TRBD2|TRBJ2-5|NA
CATFSGERETQYF
TGTGCCACCTTTAGCGGGGAGAGAGAGACCCAGTACTTC
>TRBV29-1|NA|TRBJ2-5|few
CSGGEGPRETQYF
TGCAGCGGGGGAGAGGGCCCCAGGGAGACCCAGTACTTC
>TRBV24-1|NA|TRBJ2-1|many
CATSDFGRDNEQFF
TGTGCCACCAGTGATTTCGGCAGAGACAATGAGCAGTTCTTC
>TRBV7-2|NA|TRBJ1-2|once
CASSPAPGRGRDGYTF
TGTGCCAGCAGCCCCGCCCCGGGCAGGGGCCGTGATGGCTACACCTTC
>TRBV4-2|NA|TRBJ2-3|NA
CASSQPQGTDTQYF
TGTGCCAGCAGCCAACCCCAGGGGACAGATACGCAGTATTTT